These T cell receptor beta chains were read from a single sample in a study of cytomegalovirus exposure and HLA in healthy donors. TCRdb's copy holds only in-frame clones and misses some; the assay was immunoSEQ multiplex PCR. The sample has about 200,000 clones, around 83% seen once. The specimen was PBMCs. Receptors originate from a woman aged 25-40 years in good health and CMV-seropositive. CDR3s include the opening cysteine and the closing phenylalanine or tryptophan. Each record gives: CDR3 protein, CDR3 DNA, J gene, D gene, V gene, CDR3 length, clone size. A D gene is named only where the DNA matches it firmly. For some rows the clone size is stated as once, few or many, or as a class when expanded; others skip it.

cdr3_aa: CASSLQGANEQFF
cdr3_nt: TGTGCCAGCAGCTTACAGGGGGCCAATGAGCAGTTCTTC
j_call: TRBJ2-1
d_call: TRBD1
v_call: TRBV11-3
cdr3_length: 13
clone_size: .

cdr3_aa: CASKRQGIHTDTQYF
cdr3_nt: TGTGCCAGCAAACGACAGGGGATCCACACAGATACGCAGTATTTT
j_call: TRBJ2-3
d_call: TRBD1
v_call: TRBV2
cdr3_length: 15
clone_size: .

cdr3_aa: CASSPGSGTSGRGEQYF
cdr3_nt: TGTGCCAGCTCACCCGGCTCCGGGACTAGCGGGAGAGGGGAGCAGTACTTC
j_call: TRBJ2-7
d_call: TRBD2
v_call: TRBV18
cdr3_length: 17
clone_size: .

cdr3_aa: CAWSAGTGAFF
cdr3_nt: TGTGCCTGGAGTGCCGGGACAGGGGCTTTCTTT
j_call: TRBJ1-1
d_call: TRBD1
v_call: TRBV30
cdr3_length: 11
clone_size: .

cdr3_aa: CASSKPGLAGGDEQFF
cdr3_nt: TGTGCCAGCAGTAAACCGGGACTAGCGGGAGGAGATGAGCAGTTCTTC
j_call: TRBJ2-1
d_call: TRBD2
v_call: TRBV2
cdr3_length: 16
clone_size: .

cdr3_aa: CASSWDRGYNEQFF
cdr3_nt: TGTGCCAGCAGCTGGGACAGGGGTTACAATGAGCAGTTCTTC
j_call: TRBJ2-1
d_call: TRBD1
v_call: TRBV7-3
cdr3_length: 14
clone_size: .

cdr3_aa: CAISGEGATGELFF
cdr3_nt: TGTGCCATCAGTGGTGAGGGGGCGACCGGGGAGCTGTTTTTT
j_call: TRBJ2-2
d_call: TRBD1
v_call: TRBV10-3
cdr3_length: 14
clone_size: few

cdr3_aa: CASRTTLLGYTF
cdr3_nt: TGTGCCAGCAGGACAACCCTCCTTGGCTACACCTTC
j_call: TRBJ1-2
d_call: .
v_call: TRBV28
cdr3_length: 12
clone_size: .

cdr3_aa: CASSETMGLATYEQYF
cdr3_nt: TGTGCCAGCAGTGAAACCATGGGACTCGCAACCTACGAGCAGTACTTC
j_call: TRBJ2-7
d_call: .
v_call: TRBV6-4
cdr3_length: 16
clone_size: once

cdr3_aa: CASSYAGMSYEQYF
cdr3_nt: TGTGCCAGCAGTTACGCAGGGATGTCCTACGAGCAGTACTTC
j_call: TRBJ2-7
d_call: .
v_call: TRBV6-5
cdr3_length: 14
clone_size: many

cdr3_aa: CASSLGQKGTSSTKETQYF
cdr3_nt: TGTGCCAGCAGTTTGGGACAGAAAGGGACTAGCTCCACCAAAGAGACCCAGTACTTC
j_call: TRBJ2-5
d_call: TRBD2
v_call: TRBV27
cdr3_length: 19
clone_size: .

cdr3_aa: CAVANGATNEKLFF
cdr3_nt: TGCGCCGTAGCGAACGGAGCAACTAATGAAAAACTGTTTTTT
j_call: TRBJ1-4
d_call: .
v_call: TRBV23-1
cdr3_length: 14
clone_size: .

cdr3_aa: CASSLLAGGETQYF
cdr3_nt: TGTGCCAGCAGTTTACTCGCGGGTGGGGAGACCCAGTACTTC
j_call: TRBJ2-5
d_call: .
v_call: TRBV27
cdr3_length: 14
clone_size: .

cdr3_aa: CASSEWAGETYEQYF
cdr3_nt: TGTGCCAGCAGTGAATGGGCAGGGGAAACCTACGAGCAGTACTTC
j_call: TRBJ2-7
d_call: .
v_call: TRBV2
cdr3_length: 15
clone_size: once

cdr3_aa: CASSSLGGDNEQFF
cdr3_nt: TGCGCCAGCAGCTCGCTCGGCGGGGACAATGAGCAGTTCTTC
j_call: TRBJ2-1
d_call: .
v_call: TRBV5-1
cdr3_length: 14
clone_size: .

cdr3_aa: CASSYPGTGNTEAFF
cdr3_nt: TGTGCCAGCAGTTACCCCGGGACAGGGAACACTGAAGCTTTCTTT
j_call: TRBJ1-1
d_call: TRBD1
v_call: TRBV6-5
cdr3_length: 15
clone_size: .

cdr3_aa: CSVEDSKNIQYF
cdr3_nt: TGCAGCGTAGAGGACAGTAAAAACATTCAGTACTTC
j_call: TRBJ2-4
d_call: .
v_call: TRBV29-1
cdr3_length: 12
clone_size: once

cdr3_aa: CASSEQGKETQYF
cdr3_nt: TGTGCCAGCAGTGAGCAGGGTAAAGAGACCCAGTACTTC
j_call: TRBJ2-5
d_call: .
v_call: TRBV2
cdr3_length: 13
clone_size: .

cdr3_aa: CASRRTGSNTIYF
cdr3_nt: TGTGCCAGCAGACGGACAGGGTCAAACACCATATATTTT
j_call: TRBJ1-3
d_call: TRBD1
v_call: TRBV25-1
cdr3_length: 13
clone_size: .

cdr3_aa: CASSPRVGRDQPQHF
cdr3_nt: TGTGCCAGCAGCCCACGGGTTGGGAGAGATCAGCCCCAGCATTTT
j_call: TRBJ1-5
d_call: .
v_call: TRBV9
cdr3_length: 15
clone_size: .